The rows below give T cell receptor beta chains drawn from one sample of a study of monozygotic twins with inflammatory bowel disease. Following a re-call of the 5' RACE reads, TCRdb has one entry per CDR3 protein and lacks DNA. The sample holds a few hundred thousand distinct CDR3 sequences. The sequencing sample was made of blood. The receptors shown here come from a human donor with ulcerative colitis or Crohn's disease, or a healthy co-twin of an affected twin (not recorded which). Both conserved end residues are part of each CDR3. Fields, in order: CDR3 length, J gene, clone size, V gene, CDR3 protein. Expanded clones are given a class, and other clones once, few, many or no size at all.

cdr3_length: 15; j_call: TRBJ2-2; clone_size: medium-sized; v_call: TRBV7-2; cdr3_aa: CASSLQGGWTGELFF
cdr3_length: 11; j_call: TRBJ1-1; clone_size: -; v_call: TRBV29-1; cdr3_aa: CSGLTNTEAFF
cdr3_length: 14; j_call: TRBJ1-4; clone_size: -; v_call: TRBV12-3/TRBV12-4; cdr3_aa: CASSGGGTAEKLFF
cdr3_length: 16; j_call: TRBJ1-4; clone_size: -; v_call: TRBV7-2; cdr3_aa: CASSPRGGFANEKLFF
cdr3_length: 14; j_call: TRBJ2-2; clone_size: -; v_call: TRBV7-6; cdr3_aa: CATSLGGITGELFF
cdr3_length: 16; j_call: TRBJ2-2; clone_size: -; v_call: TRBV7-9; cdr3_aa: CASSPRTGVNTGELFF
cdr3_length: 14; j_call: TRBJ1-2; clone_size: -; v_call: TRBV20-1; cdr3_aa: CSAGGPGGNYGYTF
cdr3_length: 12; j_call: TRBJ1-6; clone_size: -; v_call: TRBV7-9; cdr3_aa: CASNSMLSPLHF
cdr3_length: 14; j_call: TRBJ1-2; clone_size: -; v_call: TRBV6-1; cdr3_aa: CASRGQGGIYGYTF
cdr3_length: 14; j_call: TRBJ1-1; clone_size: -; v_call: TRBV5-1; cdr3_aa: CASSLQDQNTEAFF
cdr3_length: 13; j_call: TRBJ1-6; clone_size: -; v_call: TRBV20-1; cdr3_aa: CSTPGLTSSPLHF
cdr3_length: 16; j_call: TRBJ1-3; clone_size: -; v_call: TRBV5-1; cdr3_aa: CASSLDSTISGNTIYF
cdr3_length: 15; j_call: TRBJ2-5; clone_size: -; v_call: TRBV20-1; cdr3_aa: CSARDPTGAVETQYF
cdr3_length: 14; j_call: TRBJ1-1; clone_size: -; v_call: TRBV10-3; cdr3_aa: CAISGSGRGTEAFF
cdr3_length: 11; j_call: TRBJ2-1; clone_size: -; v_call: TRBV20-1; cdr3_aa: CSARPAYEQFF
cdr3_length: 17; j_call: TRBJ2-2; clone_size: -; v_call: TRBV12-3/TRBV12-4; cdr3_aa: CASTPGRGFGMTGELFF
cdr3_length: 14; j_call: TRBJ2-5; clone_size: -; v_call: TRBV7-9; cdr3_aa: CASSSKTGWETQYF
cdr3_length: 14; j_call: TRBJ2-1; clone_size: -; v_call: TRBV5-1; cdr3_aa: CASSLGGGYNEQFF
cdr3_length: 14; j_call: TRBJ2-4; clone_size: -; v_call: TRBV5-1; cdr3_aa: CASSLDRQGYIQYF
cdr3_length: 15; j_call: TRBJ2-1; clone_size: -; v_call: TRBV18; cdr3_aa: CASSPQGGGQYEQFF
cdr3_length: 12; j_call: TRBJ1-1; clone_size: -; v_call: TRBV5-1; cdr3_aa: CASSIGRHEAFF
cdr3_length: 12; j_call: TRBJ2-7; clone_size: -; v_call: TRBV3-1; cdr3_aa: CASSLLPYEQYF
cdr3_length: 13; j_call: TRBJ1-1; clone_size: -; v_call: TRBV2; cdr3_aa: CAGTQSTNTEAFF
cdr3_length: 15; j_call: TRBJ2-2; clone_size: -; v_call: TRBV25-1; cdr3_aa: CASRGGPTATGELFF
cdr3_length: 15; j_call: TRBJ2-1; clone_size: -; v_call: TRBV19; cdr3_aa: CASSIDTGRWNEQFF
cdr3_length: 17; j_call: TRBJ1-5; clone_size: -; v_call: TRBV19; cdr3_aa: CASSPGQGSLSNQPQHF
cdr3_length: 13; j_call: TRBJ1-1; clone_size: -; v_call: TRBV5-1; cdr3_aa: CASSFTSQKEAFF
cdr3_length: 12; j_call: TRBJ2-1; clone_size: -; v_call: TRBV7-2; cdr3_aa: CASTLTGNEQFF
cdr3_length: 15; j_call: TRBJ2-1; clone_size: -; v_call: TRBV5-1; cdr3_aa: CASSLAPRGGNEQFF
cdr3_length: 14; j_call: TRBJ2-7; clone_size: -; v_call: TRBV5-1; cdr3_aa: CASSGDRAPYEQYF
cdr3_length: 13; j_call: TRBJ1-2; clone_size: -; v_call: TRBV29-1; cdr3_aa: CSVDSTVRYGYTF
cdr3_length: 15; j_call: TRBJ2-2; clone_size: -; v_call: TRBV29-1; cdr3_aa: CSVLSQGRGTGELFF
cdr3_length: 18; j_call: TRBJ2-2; clone_size: -; v_call: TRBV4-1; cdr3_aa: CASSQDLIRGGNTGELFF
cdr3_length: 14; j_call: TRBJ1-5; clone_size: -; v_call: TRBV12-3/TRBV12-4; cdr3_aa: CASATTGAAQPQHF
cdr3_length: 15; j_call: TRBJ2-5; clone_size: -; v_call: TRBV5-1; cdr3_aa: CASSSFPTSGETQYF
cdr3_length: 11; j_call: TRBJ1-1; clone_size: -; v_call: TRBV20-1; cdr3_aa: CSAVLRPEAFF
cdr3_length: 14; j_call: TRBJ1-2; clone_size: -; v_call: TRBV10-3; cdr3_aa: CAISLRRDQDGYTF
cdr3_length: 16; j_call: TRBJ2-2; clone_size: -; v_call: TRBV27; cdr3_aa: CASRTLAGGPTGELFF
cdr3_length: 16; j_call: TRBJ1-4; clone_size: -; v_call: TRBV27; cdr3_aa: CASSRRALGFNEKLFF
cdr3_length: 16; j_call: TRBJ2-1; clone_size: -; v_call: TRBV5-1; cdr3_aa: CASSTDRDRYYNEQFF
cdr3_length: 15; j_call: TRBJ1-3; clone_size: -; v_call: TRBV5-1; cdr3_aa: CASSVMGGSGNTIYF
cdr3_length: 17; j_call: TRBJ2-5; clone_size: -; v_call: TRBV5-5; cdr3_aa: CASRGVRGGDNQETQYF
cdr3_length: 15; j_call: TRBJ1-5; clone_size: -; v_call: TRBV7-8; cdr3_aa: CASSFVTGGNQPQHF
cdr3_length: 18; j_call: TRBJ1-2; clone_size: -; v_call: TRBV18; cdr3_aa: CASSPLPNPGQGNYGYTF
cdr3_length: 17; j_call: TRBJ2-3; clone_size: -; v_call: TRBV5-5; cdr3_aa: CASSPRRTSGGTDTQYF
cdr3_length: 15; j_call: TRBJ2-1; clone_size: -; v_call: TRBV5-1; cdr3_aa: CASTQTGPSYNEQFF
cdr3_length: 11; j_call: TRBJ2-2; clone_size: -; v_call: TRBV5-1; cdr3_aa: CASSASGELFF